The entry below describes one T cell receptor beta chain. Its target antigen remains unknown. The sample holds no much larger clone one base away, and base qualities are not on file. This record comes from a study of T cell responses to AZD1222 COVID-19 vaccine (TCRdb year 2021). Broadly, across the study: Because spike-specific TCR depth and breadth did not differ between the two schedules, AZD1222 recipients who got a second dose at roughly 4 weeks were pooled with those who got a second dose at roughly 12 weeks. TCR sequencing covered more than 230 trial participants: 207 given two doses of AZD1222 and 26 given two doses of MenACWY control vaccine. Enrollment into the trials was organized by age into subgroups of 18-55, 56-69 and 70-plus years, and those subgroups contained roughly 140, 27 and 60 TCR-sequenced participants, respectively. General findings and caveats noted by the study authors: CD4 TCRs associated with the vaccine covered the entire spike protein, and the dominant responses were in regions 160-218 and 743-854. In the small 56-69-year group, the increase in depth fell short of significance, most likely because of low power. Because no day 14 peak-response samples were available, the repertoires could be characterized only after the peak T cell response. Participants were mostly white British and included more females than males, and it was suggested by the authors that clonal diversity may have been underestimated. Nearly half of unique spike-specific TCRs reportedly recognized epitopes outside regions mutated in the B.1.351 and B.1.1.7 variants. Conclusions about previously exposed vaccinees were limited because only six AZD1222 recipients were SARS-CoV-2 seropositive at baseline. After two AZD1222 doses, both the breadth and the depth of spike-specific TCRs were significantly higher than at day 0 and than in MenACWY recipients.

The CDR3 regions of human TCRbeta chains were analyzed by immunosequencing. Under the source paper's analysis protocol: TCRs in the repertoires were compared against a reference library of SARS-CoV-2-specific TCRs that had been generated with the MIRA antigen-specificity platform. Breadth was defined as the fraction of unique TCRs that were SARS-CoV-2-associated, and depth was defined as the fraction of total T cells that were SARS-CoV-2-associated. Each spike-specific TCR was assigned to its reactive spike region and to a CD4 or CD8 class using the MIRA data. Log10-transformed breadth and depth values were compared by one-way ANOVA with Sidak's multiple comparisons tests. TCRdb obtained this table from immuneACCESS and retained in-frame rearrangements with V and J assigned. These tables miss some clones; where compared with another copy, unresolved V genes account for less than half of the shortfall, and the remainder is unexplained. V and J calls and clone size are copied from that table; D and trimming were computed from the DNA. The sample records 95,000 to 100,000 clones, 86% of which are singletons. In total, the top ten clones hold around 1.5% of the sample.

Looking up the germline V gene yields CDR1 SGHTA and CDR2 FQGNSA. From the cysteine through the phenylalanine, the CDR3 covers 17 amino acids. The entry retains the CDR3 DNA only, 51 bases that are in frame from base 1. V and J are truncated by 0 bases and 5 bases respectively, leaving an intervening sequence of 18 bases. The sample's time point, from its label and the paper: baseline before first vaccination. Samples from vaccinated people were obtained from the UK trials COV001 and COV002, which included a single-blind randomized controlled phase 2/3 trial of AZD1222 (ChAdOx1 nCoV-19) in healthy adults. For TCRbeta chain sequencing, PBMC samples were collected from trial participants at day 0 and at day 28 after the second dose.

The sequenced sample was peripheral blood, obtained on day 0 of AZD1222 vaccination. In this chain, TRBV7-2 is recombined with TRBJ2-3; the D gene is perhaps TRBD1, on 6 matching bases. This TCR was sampled from an adult in good health. The CDR3 protein sequence reads: CASSLATGRRFRDTQYF. The sequence in DNA is TGTGCCAGCAGCTTAGCGACAGGTCGCAGATTCCGAGATACGCAGTATTTT.